These T cell receptor beta chains were read from a single sample in a study of blood T cell repertoires in COVID-19. Some clones are missing from TCRdb's copy, which holds only in-frame ones; the method was immunoSEQ multiplex PCR. The data show over 35,000 clones, just under 85% seen once. The sequencing sample was made of peripheral blood. All receptors derive from a human donor in a cohort sampled during active COVID-19. CDR3s include the opening cysteine and the closing phenylalanine or tryptophan.

cdr3_length v_call cdr3_aa
14 TRBV6-2/TRBV6-3 CASSYGAGGQPQHF
19 TRBV28 CASTTPGDRGFSYNSPLHF
16 TRBV4-3 CASSQGDGGANYGYTF
13 TRBV10-3 CAIRQGSGNTIYF
11 TRBV6-2/TRBV6-3 CASSYQYEQYF
16 TRBV6-5 CASSYVGWQGVPEAFF
15 TRBV3-1/TRBV3-2 CASSQVGAGDNEQFF
15 TRBV5-8 CASSLGTGVEDTQYF
15 TRBV9 CASSVGGGANQPQHF
16 TRBV5-8 CASSPGTQGDVETQYF
14 TRBV4-3 CASRVDSFSYGYTF
13 TRBV30 CAWSLTGGYGYTF